This is a list of T cell receptor beta chains from one sample in a study of CXCR3-negative and CXCR3-positive naive CD8 T cells. TCRdb re-analyzed the 5' RACE reads; it lists each CDR3 protein once, without DNA. The listing contains around 60,000 distinct CDR3 sequences. The sequenced material came from naive CXCR3+ CD8+ T cells from blood. These receptors were taken from a human donor in good health. Some clones in this sample may be carry-over from other donors' samples. CDR3s include the opening cysteine and the closing phenylalanine or tryptophan.

v_call	j_call	cdr3_aa
TRBV20-1	TRBJ2-1	CSARLDDEQFF
TRBV4-1	TRBJ2-1	CASSQWDSYNEQFF
TRBV10-1	TRBJ2-7	CASSPDRERHEQYF
TRBV28	TRBJ2-1	CASSYNREGEYNEQFF
TRBV29-1	TRBJ2-5	CSALIPAPWLETQYF
TRBV6-2/TRBV6-3	TRBJ2-1	CASSYSASGGNEQFF
TRBV11-2	TRBJ2-7	CASSQSADEQYF
TRBV6-5	TRBJ1-2	CASSYSPPRGEDGYTF
TRBV19	TRBJ2-1	CASTDRLNEQFF
TRBV11-2	TRBJ1-5	CASSGTGEQPQHF
TRBV12-3/TRBV12-4	TRBJ1-1	CASSHSGTPTEAFF
TRBV5-5	TRBJ2-1	CASSSRTGGFEQFF
TRBV28	TRBJ2-7	CASSGYSHEQYF
TRBV12-3/TRBV12-4	TRBJ2-7	CASSRTSGIYEQYF
TRBV29-1	TRBJ1-2	CSVEQGAVYGYTF
TRBV19	TRBJ1-4	CASSIGPGADEKLFF
TRBV3-1	TRBJ2-1	CASSPLGTARFHKQFF
TRBV11-2	TRBJ2-5	CASSYDIDLQETQYF
TRBV21-1	TRBJ2-7	CASSKTGPLPVPYEQYF
TRBV4-3	TRBJ1-2	CASSQDHGGNYGYTF
TRBV20-1	TRBJ2-7	CSARDRAYEQYF
TRBV11-3	TRBJ2-1	CASSLVLGSPEQFF
TRBV12-3/TRBV12-4	TRBJ2-1	CASSVLAGGYNEQFF
TRBV10-2	TRBJ2-7	CASSESWTGSYEQYF
TRBV29-1	TRBJ2-2	CSATGQGATGELFF
TRBV4-2	TRBJ2-1	CASGQEETQIAEQFF
TRBV11-2	TRBJ1-5	CASSLGSYQPQHF
TRBV28	TRBJ2-2	CASSLSNRGELFF
TRBV21-1	TRBJ2-6	CASSKGQRNVLTF
TRBV6-6	TRBJ2-7	CASSYAGQGYF
TRBV28	TRBJ2-7	CASSPSRGEGFGEQYF
TRBV28	TRBJ2-7	CASRRPGQGHEQYF
TRBV20-1	TRBJ1-6	CSASLDSIFYSPLHF
TRBV20-1	TRBJ2-1	CSAREGPGKAPFF
TRBV28	TRBJ2-2	CASSLLATNTGELFF
TRBV4-3	TRBJ2-2	CASSQDDRSGNTGELFF
TRBV20-1	TRBJ2-7	CSARDLWSGRDTYEQYF
TRBV7-3	TRBJ1-1	CASSLTRTGYIGTEAFF
TRBV15	TRBJ2-7	CATSVGREPLEQYF
TRBV5-1	TRBJ2-1	CASSPDPNEQFF